The T cell receptor (beta chain) under discussion was sequenced for a study of lymphopenia after photon versus proton radiotherapy. As to this clone: Antigen: not known.

The CDR3 is 14 amino acids. V gave up 3 bases and J gave up 8 bases; unmatched junction bases: 5. Germline loops: CDR1 MNHNS, CDR2 SASEGT. Whole-study results and caveats: Under photons, naive T cells and diversity fell while effector/memory populations rose. Larger post-nadir TCR diversity loss correlated inversely with survival in deceased patients.

Clones were read by immunoSEQ multiplex PCR, and TCRdb kept only the in-frame ones, dropping some. The table records 15,000 to 20,000 clones, approximately 82% of them present only once. The J gene is TRBJ2-1, the V gene TRBV6-1; 9 positions match TRBD1. Here the sequenced sample was peripheral blood, taken from a patient treated with proton-based radiotherapy. This sequence was found in a man in his 70s with pancreatic cancer. CDR3 in amino acids: CASSEPTGGDEQFF. CDR3 DNA: TGTGCCAGCAGTGAGCCTACAGGGGGCGATGAGCAGTTCTTC.